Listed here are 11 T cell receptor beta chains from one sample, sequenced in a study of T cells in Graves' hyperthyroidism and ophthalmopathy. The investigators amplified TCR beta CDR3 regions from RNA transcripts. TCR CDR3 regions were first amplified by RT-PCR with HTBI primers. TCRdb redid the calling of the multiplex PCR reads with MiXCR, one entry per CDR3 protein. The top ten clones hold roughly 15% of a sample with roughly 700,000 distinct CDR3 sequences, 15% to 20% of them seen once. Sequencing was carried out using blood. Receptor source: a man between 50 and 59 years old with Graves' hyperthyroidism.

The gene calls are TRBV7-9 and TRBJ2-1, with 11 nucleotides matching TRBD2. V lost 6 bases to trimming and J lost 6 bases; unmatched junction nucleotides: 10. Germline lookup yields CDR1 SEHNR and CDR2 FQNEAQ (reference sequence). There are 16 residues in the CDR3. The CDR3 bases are TGTGCCAGCAGTGCCCCCGGGACTAGCGGCCTCAATGAGCAGTTCTTC. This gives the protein CASSAPGTSGLNEQFF.

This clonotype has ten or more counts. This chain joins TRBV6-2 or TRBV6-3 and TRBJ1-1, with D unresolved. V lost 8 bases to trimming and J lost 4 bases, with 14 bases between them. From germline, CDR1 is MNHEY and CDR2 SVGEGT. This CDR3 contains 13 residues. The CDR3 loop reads CASGRVGGTEAFF. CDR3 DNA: TGTGCCAGCGGAAGGGTCGGAGGCACTGAAGCTTTCTTT.

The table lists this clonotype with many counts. The CDR3 DNA sequence: TGTGCCAGCAGCTTAGTCGGACAGGCTCTCTATGGCTACACCTTC. This gives the protein CASSLVGQALYGYTF. This rearrangement joins TRBV11-2 to TRBJ1-2, with TRBD1 identical over 7 bases. V shed 1 base and J 4 bases; nucleotides not matched to a gene: 6. The CDR3 covers 15 residues. Germline CDR1 and CDR2: SGHAT and FQNNGV.

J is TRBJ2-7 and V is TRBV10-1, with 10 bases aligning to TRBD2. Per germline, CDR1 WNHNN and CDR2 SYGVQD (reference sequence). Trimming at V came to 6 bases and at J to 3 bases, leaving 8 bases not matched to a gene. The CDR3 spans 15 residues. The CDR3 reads CASREGLAENYEQYF. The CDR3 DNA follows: TGCGCCAGCAGAGAAGGACTAGCGGAGAACTACGAGCAGTACTTC.

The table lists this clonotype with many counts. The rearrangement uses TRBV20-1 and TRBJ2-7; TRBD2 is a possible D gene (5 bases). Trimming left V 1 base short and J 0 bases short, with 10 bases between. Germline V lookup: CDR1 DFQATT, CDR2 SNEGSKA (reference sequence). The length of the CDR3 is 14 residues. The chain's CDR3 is CSARVFSDSYEQYF. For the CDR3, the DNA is TGCAGTGCTAGAGTGTTTAGCGACTCCTACGAGCAGTACTTC.

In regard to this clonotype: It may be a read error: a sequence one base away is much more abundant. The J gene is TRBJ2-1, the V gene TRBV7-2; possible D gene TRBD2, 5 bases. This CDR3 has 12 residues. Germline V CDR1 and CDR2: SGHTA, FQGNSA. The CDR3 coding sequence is TGTGCCAGCAGCCCGAGGGCCAATGAGCAGCTCTTC. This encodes CASSPRANEQLF.

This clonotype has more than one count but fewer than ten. This CDR3 is CASSTGQGRPQHF. The CDR3 DNA reads TGTGCCAGCAGTACTGGACAGGGGAGGCCCCAGCATTTT. This chain joins TRBV27 and TRBJ1-5; 9 bases agree with TRBD1. Germline CDR1 reads MNHEY; CDR2 reads SMNVEV (reference sequence). This CDR3 is 13 amino acids long. With V trimmed by 5 bases and J by 9 bases, 5 bases remained unmatched.

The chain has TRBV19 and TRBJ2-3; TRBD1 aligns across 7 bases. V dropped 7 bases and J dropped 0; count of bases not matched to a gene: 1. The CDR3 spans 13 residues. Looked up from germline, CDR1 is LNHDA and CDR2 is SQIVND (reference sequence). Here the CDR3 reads CASIRGSTDTQYF. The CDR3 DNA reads TGTGCCAGTATCAGGGGGAGCACAGATACGCAGTATTTT.

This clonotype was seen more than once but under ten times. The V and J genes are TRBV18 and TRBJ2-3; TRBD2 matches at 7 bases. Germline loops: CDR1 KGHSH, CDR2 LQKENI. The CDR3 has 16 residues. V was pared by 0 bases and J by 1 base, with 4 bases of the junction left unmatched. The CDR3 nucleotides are TGTGCCAGCTCACCACCGTTGGGAGGGGGCACAGATACGCAGTATTTT. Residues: CASSPPLGGGTDTQYF.

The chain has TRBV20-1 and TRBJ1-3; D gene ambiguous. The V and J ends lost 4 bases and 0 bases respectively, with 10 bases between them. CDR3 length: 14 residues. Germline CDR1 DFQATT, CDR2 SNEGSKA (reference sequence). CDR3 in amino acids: CSATNTYSGNTIYF. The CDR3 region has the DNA TGCAGTGCTACCAACACCTACTCTGGAAACACCATATATTTT.

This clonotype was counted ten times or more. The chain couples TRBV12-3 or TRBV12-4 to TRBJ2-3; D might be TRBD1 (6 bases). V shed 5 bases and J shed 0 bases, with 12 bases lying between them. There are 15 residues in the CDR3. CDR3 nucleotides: TGTGCCAGCAGTCCCGGGACACCTAGCACAGATACGCAGTATTTT. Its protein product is CASSPGTPSTDTQYF.